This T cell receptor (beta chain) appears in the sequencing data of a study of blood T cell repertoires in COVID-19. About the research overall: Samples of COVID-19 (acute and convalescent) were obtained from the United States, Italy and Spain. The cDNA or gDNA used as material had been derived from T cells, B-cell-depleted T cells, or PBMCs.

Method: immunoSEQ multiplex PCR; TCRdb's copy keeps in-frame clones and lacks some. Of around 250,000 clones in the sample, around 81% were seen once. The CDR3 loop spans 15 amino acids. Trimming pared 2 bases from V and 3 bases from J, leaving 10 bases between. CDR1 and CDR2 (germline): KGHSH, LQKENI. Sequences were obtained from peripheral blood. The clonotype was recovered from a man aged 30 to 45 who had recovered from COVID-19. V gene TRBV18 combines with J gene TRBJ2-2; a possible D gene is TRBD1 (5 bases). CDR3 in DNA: TGTGCCAGCTCACCAAGGCAGGGTGACACCGGGGAGCTGTTTTTT. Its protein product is CASSPRQGDTGELFF.